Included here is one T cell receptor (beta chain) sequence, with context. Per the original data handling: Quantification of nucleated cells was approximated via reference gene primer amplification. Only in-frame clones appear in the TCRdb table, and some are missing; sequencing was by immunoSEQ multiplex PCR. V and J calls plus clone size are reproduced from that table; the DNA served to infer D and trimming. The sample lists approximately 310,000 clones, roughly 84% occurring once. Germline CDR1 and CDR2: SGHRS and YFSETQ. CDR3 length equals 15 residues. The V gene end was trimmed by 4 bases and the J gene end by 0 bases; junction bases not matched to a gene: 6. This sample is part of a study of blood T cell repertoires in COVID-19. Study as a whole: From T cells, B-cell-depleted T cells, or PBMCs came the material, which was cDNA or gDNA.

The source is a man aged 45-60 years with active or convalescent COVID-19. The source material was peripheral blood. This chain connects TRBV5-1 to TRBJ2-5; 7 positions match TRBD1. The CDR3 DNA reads TGCGCCAGCAGCACCCGGGACAGCTACCAAGAGACCCAGTACTTC. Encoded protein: CASSTRDSYQETQYF. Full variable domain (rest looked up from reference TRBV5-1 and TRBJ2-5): KAGVTQTPRYLIKTRGQQVTLSCSPISGHRSVSWYQQTPGQGLQFLFEYFSETQRNKGNFPGRFSGRQFSNSRSEMNVSTLELGDSALYLCASSTRDSYQETQYFGPGTRLLVL.